The 21 T cell receptor beta chains in this list originate from one sample, sequenced in a study of blood T cell repertoires in COVID-19. The repertoire was sequenced with immunoSEQ multiplex PCR; TCRdb's copy has only in-frame clones and lacks some. Among some 150,000 clones listed, roughly 84% were seen once. Sample: peripheral blood. These receptors were collected from a human donor in a cohort sampled during active COVID-19.

V gene TRBV5-6 combines with J gene TRBJ2-5; a possible D gene is TRBD2 (5 bases). Germline CDR1 SGHDT, CDR2 YYEEEE. The CDR3 has 14 amino acids. The germline V and J ends were trimmed by 0 bases and 6 bases, with 12 bases remaining between them. For the CDR3, the DNA is TGTGCCAGCAGCTTGGCCGGACTCGCGAAGACCCAGTACTTC. It translates to CASSLAGLAKTQYF.

The rearrangement uses TRBV19 and TRBJ1-5, with 7 bases aligning to TRBD1. Looked up from germline, CDR1 is LNHDA and CDR2 is SQIVND (reference sequence). V dropped 6 bases and J dropped 6; count of bases not matched to a gene: 5. The CDR3 spans 13 residues. This CDR3 is CASRGQSIQPQHF. DNA for the CDR3: TGTGCCAGTAGGGGACAGTCAATTCAGCCCCAGCATTTT.

This clone occurred a few times. The genes are TRBV6-2 or TRBV6-3 and TRBJ2-7; perhaps TRBD1 as D (5 bases). Between the trimmed V and J ends, which lost 4 bases and 1 base, there was a span of 14 bases. Germline CDR1 MNHEY, CDR2 SVGEGT. The CDR3 spans 15 residues. The CDR3 nucleotides are TGTGCCAGCAGTTCCAACCCGGACAAGTCCTACGAGCAGTACTTC. Its translation is CASSSNPDKSYEQYF.

The chain recombines TRBV3-1 (or the pseudogene TRBV3-2) with TRBJ1-5; D may be TRBD1 (6 bases). Germline CDR1 and CDR2: LGHDT and YNNKEL (reference sequence). V shed 2 bases and J shed 2 bases, with 13 bases lying between them. This CDR3 is 16 amino acids long. The CDR3, as DNA: TGTGCCAGCAGCCAAAAAACAGGGAAGGGCAATCAGCCCCAGCATTTT. Translated: CASSQKTGKGNQPQHF.

This clone was detected a few times. DNA for the CDR3: TGTGCCAGCACCCCACCGGGGGGCTATTCACCCCTCCACTTT. This translates into CASTPPGGYSPLHF. The V call is TRBV7-8, the J call TRBJ1-6, with D possibly being TRBD1 (6 bases). Germline values: CDR1 SGHVS, CDR2 FQNEAQ. This CDR3 has 14 amino acids. Trimming pared 7 bases from V and 8 bases from J, leaving 15 bases between. The full variable domain, completed using reference TRBV7-8 and TRBJ1-6, is GAGVSQSPRYKVAKRGQDVALRCDPISGHVSLFWYQQALGQGPEFLTYFQNEAQLDKSGLPSDRFFAERPEGSVSTLKIQRTQQEDSAVYLCASTPPGGYSPLHFGNGTRLTVT.

The V call is TRBV14, the J call TRBJ1-4; perhaps TRBD1 as D (5 bases). CDR1 SGHDN and CDR2 FVKESK come from the germline V gene. Trimming left V 1 base short and J 7 bases short, with 13 bases between. The CDR3 extends over 15 amino acids. CDR3 loop: CASSQGFGDFEKLFF. The CDR3 region has the DNA TGTGCCAGCAGCCAAGGGTTCGGGGACTTTGAAAAACTGTTTTTT.

The rearrangement joins TRBV6-2 or TRBV6-3 to TRBJ2-2; tentatively, D is TRBD1 (6 bases). The CDR3 covers 13 residues. Trimming removed 6 bases from V and 4 bases from J, with 9 bases in between. The germline V gene encodes CDR1 MNHEY and CDR2 SVGEGT. DNA of the CDR3: TGTGCCAGCAGCGAACAGGGCACCGGGGAGCTGTTTTTT. Its protein product is CASSEQGTGELFF.

This clone was found once. The chain links TRBV5-1 to TRBJ2-3, with TRBD2 matching 10 bases. There are 16 residues in the CDR3. With 2 bases clipped from V and 6 bases from J, the junction kept 9 bases outside the gene matches. Germline assignment: CDR1 SGHRS and CDR2 YFSETQ. The CDR3 is CASSFRPSGGGDTQYF. The CDR3 DNA is TGCGCCAGCAGCTTTCGCCCTAGCGGGGGAGGCGATACGCAGTATTTT.

J is TRBJ1-4 and V is TRBV2; tentative D call: TRBD1 (5 bases). V was cut by 11 bases and J by 3 bases, with 16 bases left in between. In germline, CDR1 is SNHLY, CDR2 FYNNEI. The CDR3 length is 14 residues. The CDR3 nucleotides are TGTGCCTCAGCAGGGCACAGCCCTAATGAAAAACTGTTTTTT. Translated: CASAGHSPNEKLFF. Filled out from reference TRBV2 and TRBJ1-4, the complete variable domain reads EPEVTQTPSHQVTQMGQEVILRCVPISNHLYFYWYRQILGQKVEFLVSFYNNEISEKSEIFDDQFSVERPDGSNFTLKIRSTKLEDSAMYFCASAGHSPNEKLFFGSGTQLSVL.

This rearrangement joins TRBV11-2 to TRBJ1-6; 7 nucleotides line up with TRBD1. The CDR3 consists of 16 residues. The J segment lost 5 bases and the V segment lost 2 bases, leaving 6 bases of the junction unmatched. Germline V gene sequence: CDR1 SGHAT, CDR2 FQNNGV. This CDR3 is CASSLTQGGHNSPLHF. The CDR3 nucleotides are TGTGCCAGCAGCTTAACCCAGGGGGGCCATAATTCACCCCTCCACTTT.

This clone was seen just once. J is TRBJ2-2 and V is TRBV9, with D maybe TRBD2 (7 bases). Germline V gene data show CDR1 as SGDLS and CDR2 as YYNGEE. Deletions cut 0 bases from V and 5 bases from J, with 11 bases between. CDR3 length equals 15 residues. The DNA of the CDR3 is TGTGCCAGCAGCGTAGACGGGGGGCGAACCGGGGAGCTGTTTTTT. It encodes CASSVDGGRTGELFF.

V is TRBV7-2 and J is TRBJ2-2, with D hard to call. The CDR3 extends over 14 amino acids. Germline loops: CDR1 SGHTA, CDR2 FQGNSA. V lost 3 bases and J lost 2, with 7 bases in between. The CDR3 reads CASSFSINTGELFF. The CDR3 DNA is TGTGCCAGCAGCTTTTCTATTAACACCGGGGAGCTGTTTTTT. The full variable domain, completed using reference TRBV7-2 and TRBJ2-2, is GAGVSQSPSNKVTEKGKDVELRCDPISGHTALYWYRQSLGQGLEFLIYFQGNSAPDKSGLPSDRFSAERTGGSVSTLTIQRTQQEDSAVYLCASSFSINTGELFFGEGSRLTVL.

J is TRBJ2-1 and V is TRBV9; 11 nucleotides agree with TRBD2. This CDR3 has 13 amino acids. The V segment lost 3 bases and the J segment 9 bases; nucleotides outside the gene matches: 2. CDR1 is SGDLS and CDR2 is YYNGEE in the germline V gene. Written as DNA, the CDR3 is TGTGCCAGCAGCGATAGCGGGGGGGGTGAGCAGTTCTTC. Protein: CASSDSGGGEQFF.

This sequence joins TRBV27 and TRBJ2-7, with unresolved D. The CDR3 totals 16 residues. V was trimmed by 6 bases and J by 3 bases, leaving 21 bases between them. Germline V gene sequence: CDR1 MNHEY, CDR2 SMNVEV (reference sequence). CDR3 nucleotides: TGTGCCAGCAGCTTAACCATAGGTAACAGAAACTACGAGCAGTACTTC. Its protein is CASSLTIGNRNYEQYF.

The V call is TRBV5-4, the J call TRBJ1-5; TRBD1 might be the D (5 bases). V was cut by 2 bases and J by 4 bases, with 7 bases left in between. Germline lookup yields CDR1 SGHNT and CDR2 YYREEE (reference sequence). This CDR3 comprises 13 residues. The DNA of the CDR3 is TGTGCCAGCAGCTTAGGGGCGAATCAGCCCCAGCATTTT. It is translated as CASSLGANQPQHF.

The rearrangement joins TRBV28 to TRBJ1-2, with 8 nucleotides matching TRBD1. The V gene end was trimmed by 9 bases and the J gene end by 3 bases; junction bases not matched to a gene: 9. CDR3 length equals 14 residues. The germline V gene has CDR1 MDHEN and CDR2 SYDVKM. CDR3 sequence (DNA): TGTGCCAGTAATACAGGGGGGGATTACTATGGCTACACCTTC. This codes for CASNTGGDYYGYTF.

The gene calls are TRBV2 and TRBJ1-4, with a weak D call TRBD1 (5 bases). V dropped 7 bases and J dropped 5 bases, with 14 bases sitting between them. The CDR3 contains 14 residues. Germline V CDR1 and CDR2: SNHLY, FYNNEI. This CDR3 reads CASTWGGGNEKLFF. CDR3 DNA sequence: TGTGCCAGCACTTGGGGCGGGGGGAATGAAAAACTGTTTTTT. Drawing the rest from reference TRBV2 and TRBJ1-4, the complete variable domain is EPEVTQTPSHQVTQMGQEVILRCVPISNHLYFYWYRQILGQKVEFLVSFYNNEISEKSEIFDDQFSVERPDGSNFTLKIRSTKLEDSAMYFCASTWGGGNEKLFFGSGTQLSVL.

The chain links TRBV18 to TRBJ2-7; 9 bases are shared with TRBD1. V was clipped by 4 bases and J by 0 bases; unmatched bases: 4. CDR1 KGHSH and CDR2 LQKENI come from the germline V gene. The CDR3 runs 15 residues. This chain's CDR3 is CASSQQGASSYEQYF. The DNA of the CDR3 is TGTGCCAGCTCACAACAGGGGGCAAGCTCCTACGAGCAGTACTTC.

The count of this clone is one. This chain joins TRBV9 and TRBJ2-1; the match to TRBD2 covers 13 bases. Per germline, CDR1 SGDLS and CDR2 YYNGEE. CDR3 length equals 17 residues. V shed 0 bases, J shed 4 bases, and the junction held 4 bases outside the gene matches. The CDR3 DNA sequence: TGTGCCAGCAGCGTAGAACTAGCGGGGGGGCCTTACAATGAGCAGTTCTTC. Translating it yields CASSVELAGGPYNEQFF.

The chain links TRBV6-2 or TRBV6-3 to TRBJ1-1, with 8 bases fitting TRBD1. Germline values: CDR1 MNHEY, CDR2 SVGEGT. This CDR3 comprises 14 residues. The junction had 6 bases not matched to a gene; V was cut back by 6 bases and J by 3 bases. The DNA for the CDR3 is TGTGCCAGCAGCCTACAGGGGGGATACACTGAAGCTTTCTTT. This sequence encodes CASSLQGGYTEAFF.

J is TRBJ2-3 and V is TRBV5-4; D may be TRBD1 (7 bases). Trimming shortened V by 0 bases and J by 5 bases, and 10 bases separated the two germline ends. The CDR3 runs 14 residues. Germline CDR1 and CDR2: SGHNT and YYREEE (reference sequence). CDR3 in amino acids: CASSLGQGLDTQYF. The CDR3 DNA follows: TGTGCCAGCAGCTTGGGACAGGGACTAGATACGCAGTATTTT.